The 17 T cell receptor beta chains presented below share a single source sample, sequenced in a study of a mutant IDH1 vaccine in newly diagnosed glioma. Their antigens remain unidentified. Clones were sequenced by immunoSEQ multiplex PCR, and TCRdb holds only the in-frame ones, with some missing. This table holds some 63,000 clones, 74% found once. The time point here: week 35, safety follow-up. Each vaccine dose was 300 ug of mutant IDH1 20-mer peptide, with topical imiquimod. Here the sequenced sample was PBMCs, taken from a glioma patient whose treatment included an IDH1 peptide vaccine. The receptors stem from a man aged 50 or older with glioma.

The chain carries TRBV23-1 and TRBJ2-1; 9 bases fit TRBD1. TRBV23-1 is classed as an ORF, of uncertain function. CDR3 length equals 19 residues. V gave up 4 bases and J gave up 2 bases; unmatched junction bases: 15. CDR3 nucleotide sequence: TGCGCCAGCAGTCTTCCGGGACAGGGTGCTAGCCTCCCCTACAATGAGCAGTTCTTC. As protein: CASSLPGQGASLPYNEQFF.

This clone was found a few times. DNA for the CDR3: TGTGCCAGCAGTTTGGAGCGCACTGAAGCTTTCTTT. It encodes CASSLERTEAFF. V is TRBV28 and J is TRBJ1-1; D is uncertain. The V gene's germline CDR1 is MDHEN and CDR2 SYDVKM. This CDR3 has 12 residues. V dropped 3 bases and J dropped 4 bases, with 6 bases sitting between them. Drawing the rest from reference TRBV28 and TRBJ1-1, the complete variable domain is DVKVTQSSRYLVKRTGEKVFLECVQDMDHENMFWYRQDPGLGLRLIYFSYDVKMKEKGDIPEGYSVSREKKERFSLILESASTNQTSMYLCASSLERTEAFFGQGTRLTVV.

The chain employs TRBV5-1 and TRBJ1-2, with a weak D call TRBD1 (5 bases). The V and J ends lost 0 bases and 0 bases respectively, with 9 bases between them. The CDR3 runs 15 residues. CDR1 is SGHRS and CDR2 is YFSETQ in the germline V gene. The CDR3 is CASSLGAGTNYGYTF. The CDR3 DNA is TGCGCCAGCAGCTTGGGTGCAGGGACTAACTATGGCTACACCTTC.

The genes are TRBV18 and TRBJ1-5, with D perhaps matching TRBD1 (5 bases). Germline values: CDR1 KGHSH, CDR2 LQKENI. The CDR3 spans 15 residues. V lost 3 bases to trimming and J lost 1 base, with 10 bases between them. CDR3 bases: TGTGCCAGCTCACCCCCAGGGACGAGCAATCAGCCCCAGCATTTT. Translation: CASSPPGTSNQPQHF.

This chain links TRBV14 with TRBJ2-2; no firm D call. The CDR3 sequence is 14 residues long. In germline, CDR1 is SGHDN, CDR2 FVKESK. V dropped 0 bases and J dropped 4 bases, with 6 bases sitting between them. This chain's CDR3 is CASSQEVGTGELFF. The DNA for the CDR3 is TGTGCCAGCAGCCAAGAAGTGGGCACCGGGGAGCTGTTTTTT.

Here the CDR3 reads CASSQDGTGYGYTF. The CDR3 coding sequence is TGTGCCAGCAGCCAAGATGGGACAGGGTATGGCTACACCTTC. The chain employs TRBV14 and TRBJ1-2; 9 bases are a match to TRBD1. The CDR3 is made up of 14 amino acids. Germline-derived CDR1 and CDR2 are SGHDN and FVKESK. The trim removed 0 bases at V and 5 bases at J, leaving 1 base unmatched.

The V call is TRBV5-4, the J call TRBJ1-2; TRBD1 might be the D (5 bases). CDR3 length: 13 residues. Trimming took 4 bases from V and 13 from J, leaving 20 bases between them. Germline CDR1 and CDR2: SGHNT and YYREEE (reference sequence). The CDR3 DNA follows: TGTGCCAGCAGCGGGGGTGGTAGGGCGGAATCCACCTTC. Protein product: CASSGGGRAESTF.

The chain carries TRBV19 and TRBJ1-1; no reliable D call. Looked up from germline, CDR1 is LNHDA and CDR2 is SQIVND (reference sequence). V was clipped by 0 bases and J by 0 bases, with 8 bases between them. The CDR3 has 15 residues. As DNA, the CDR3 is TGTGCCAGTAGTATAGACGAGGAGCTGAACACTGAAGCTTTCTTT. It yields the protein CASSIDEELNTEAFF.

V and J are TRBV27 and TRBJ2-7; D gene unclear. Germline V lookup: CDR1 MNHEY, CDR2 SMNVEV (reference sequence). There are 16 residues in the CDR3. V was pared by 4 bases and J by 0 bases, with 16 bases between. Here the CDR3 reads CASSYGSWTSSYEQYF. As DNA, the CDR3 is TGTGCCAGCAGTTATGGTAGCTGGACCAGCTCCTACGAGCAGTACTTC.

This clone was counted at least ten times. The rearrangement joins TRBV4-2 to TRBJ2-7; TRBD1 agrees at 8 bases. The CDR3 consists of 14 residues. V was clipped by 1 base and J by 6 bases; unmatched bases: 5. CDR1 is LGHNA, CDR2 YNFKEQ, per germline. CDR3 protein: CASSQVDRVGEQYF. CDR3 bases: TGTGCCAGCAGCCAAGTGGACAGGGTAGGCGAGCAGTACTTC.

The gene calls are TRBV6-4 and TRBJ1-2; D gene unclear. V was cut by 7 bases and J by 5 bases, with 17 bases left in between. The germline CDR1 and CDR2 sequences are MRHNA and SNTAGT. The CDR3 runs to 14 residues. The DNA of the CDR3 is TGTGCCAGCACCCCAGAATCTGGAAGTTATGGCTACACCTTC. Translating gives CASTPESGSYGYTF.

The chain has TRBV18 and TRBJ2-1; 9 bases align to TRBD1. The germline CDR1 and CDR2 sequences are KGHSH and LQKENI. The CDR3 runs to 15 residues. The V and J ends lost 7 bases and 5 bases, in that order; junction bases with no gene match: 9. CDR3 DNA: TGTGCCAGCTTATCCGGGACAGGGCTGGACAATGAGCAGTTCTTC. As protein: CASLSGTGLDNEQFF. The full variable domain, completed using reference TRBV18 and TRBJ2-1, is NAGVMQNPRHLVRRRGQEARLRCSPMKGHSHVYWYRQLPEEGLKFMVYLQKENIIDESGMPKERFSAEFPKEGPSILRIQQVVRGDSAAYFCASLSGTGLDNEQFFGPGTRLTVL.

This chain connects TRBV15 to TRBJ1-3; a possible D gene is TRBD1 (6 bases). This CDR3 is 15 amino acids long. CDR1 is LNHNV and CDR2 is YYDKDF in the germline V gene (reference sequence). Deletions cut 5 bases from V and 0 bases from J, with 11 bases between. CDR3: CATSPDRPSGNTIYF. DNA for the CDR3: TGTGCCACCAGCCCAGACAGGCCCTCTGGAAACACCATATATTTT.

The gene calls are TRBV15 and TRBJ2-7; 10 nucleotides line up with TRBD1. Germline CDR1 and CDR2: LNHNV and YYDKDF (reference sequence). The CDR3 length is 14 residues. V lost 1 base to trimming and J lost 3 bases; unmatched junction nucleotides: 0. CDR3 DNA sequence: TGTGCCACCAGCAGAGGGACAGGGGGCTACGAGCAGTACTTC. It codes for CATSRGTGGYEQYF.

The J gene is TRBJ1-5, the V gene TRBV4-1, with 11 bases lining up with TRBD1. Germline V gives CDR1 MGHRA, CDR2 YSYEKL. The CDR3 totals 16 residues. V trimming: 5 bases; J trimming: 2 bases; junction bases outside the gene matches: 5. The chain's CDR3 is CASSGTGGIGNQPQHF. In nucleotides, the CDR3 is TGCGCCAGCAGCGGGACAGGGGGTATAGGCAATCAGCCCCAGCATTTT.

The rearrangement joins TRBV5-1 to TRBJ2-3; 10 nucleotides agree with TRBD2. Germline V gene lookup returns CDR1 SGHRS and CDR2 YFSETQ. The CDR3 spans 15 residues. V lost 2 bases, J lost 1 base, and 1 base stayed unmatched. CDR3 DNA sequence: TGCGCCAGCAGCTTTACTAGCGGGGGCACAGATACGCAGTATTTT. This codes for CASSFTSGGTDTQYF.

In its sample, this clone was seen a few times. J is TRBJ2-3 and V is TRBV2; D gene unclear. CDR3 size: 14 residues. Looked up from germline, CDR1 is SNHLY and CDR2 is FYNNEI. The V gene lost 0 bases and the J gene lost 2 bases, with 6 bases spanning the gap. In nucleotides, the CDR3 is TGTGCCAGCAGTGAAGCGGGATACACAGATACGCAGTATTTT. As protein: CASSEAGYTDTQYF.